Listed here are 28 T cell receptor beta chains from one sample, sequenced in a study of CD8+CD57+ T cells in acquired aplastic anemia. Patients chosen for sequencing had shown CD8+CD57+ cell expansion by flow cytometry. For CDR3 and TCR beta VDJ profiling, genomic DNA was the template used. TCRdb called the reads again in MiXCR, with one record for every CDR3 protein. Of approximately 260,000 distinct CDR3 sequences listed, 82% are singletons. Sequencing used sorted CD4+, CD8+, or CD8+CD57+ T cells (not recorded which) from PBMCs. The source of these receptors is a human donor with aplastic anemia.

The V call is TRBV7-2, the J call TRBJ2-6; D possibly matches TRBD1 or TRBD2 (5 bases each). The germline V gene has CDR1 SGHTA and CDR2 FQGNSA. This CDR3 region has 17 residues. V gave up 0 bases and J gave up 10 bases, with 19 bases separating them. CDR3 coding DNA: TGTGCCAGCAGCTTAGCGGGGGTCCCCTCTACGCAGAACGTCCTGACTTTC. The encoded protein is CASSLAGVPSTQNVLTF. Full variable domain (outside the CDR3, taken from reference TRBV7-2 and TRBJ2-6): GAGVSQSPSNKVTEKGKDVELRCDPISGHTALYWYRQSLGQGLEFLIYFQGNSAPDKSGLPSDRFSAERTGGSVSTLTIQRTQQEDSAVYLCASSLAGVPSTQNVLTFGAGSRLTVL.

As DNA, the CDR3 is TGTGCCAGCAGCAGGGTGGGTCAAGAGACCCAGTACTTC. It yields the protein CASSRVGQETQYF. The rearrangement joins TRBV25-1 to TRBJ2-5; a possible D gene is TRBD1 (5 bases). V lost 6 bases and J lost 2, with 10 bases in between. CDR1 MGHDK and CDR2 SYGVNS come from the germline V gene. The length of the CDR3 is 13 residues. Full variable domain (remainder filled in from reference TRBV25-1 and TRBJ2-5): EADIYQTPRYLVIGTGKKITLECSQTMGHDKMYWYQQDPGMELHLIHYSYGVNSTEKGDLSSESTVSRIRTEHFPLTLESARPSHTSQYLCASSRVGQETQYFGPGTRLLVL.

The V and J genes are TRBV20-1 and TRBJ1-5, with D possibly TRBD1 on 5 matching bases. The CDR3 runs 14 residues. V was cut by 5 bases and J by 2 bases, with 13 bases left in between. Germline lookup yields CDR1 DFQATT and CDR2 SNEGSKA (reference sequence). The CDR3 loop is CSAGSGGGNQPQHF. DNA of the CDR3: TGCAGTGCTGGAAGCGGAGGGGGCAATCAGCCCCAGCATTTT.

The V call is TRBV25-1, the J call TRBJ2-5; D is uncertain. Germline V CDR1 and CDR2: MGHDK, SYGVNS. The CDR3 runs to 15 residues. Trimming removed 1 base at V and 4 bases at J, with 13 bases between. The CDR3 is CASSELVGSSETQYF. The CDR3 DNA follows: TGTGCCAGCAGTGAATTGGTGGGATCCTCAGAGACCCAGTACTTC. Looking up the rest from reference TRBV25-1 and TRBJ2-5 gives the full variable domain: EADIYQTPRYLVIGTGKKITLECSQTMGHDKMYWYQQDPGMELHLIHYSYGVNSTEKGDLSSESTVSRIRTEHFPLTLESARPSHTSQYLCASSELVGSSETQYFGPGTRLLVL.

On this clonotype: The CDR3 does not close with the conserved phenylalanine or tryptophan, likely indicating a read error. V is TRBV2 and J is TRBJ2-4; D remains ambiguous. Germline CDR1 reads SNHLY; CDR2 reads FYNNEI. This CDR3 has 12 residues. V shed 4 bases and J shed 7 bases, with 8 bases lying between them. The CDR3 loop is CASSGAGNIQYY. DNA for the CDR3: TGTGCCAGCAGTGGAGCTGGCAACATTCAGTACTAC.

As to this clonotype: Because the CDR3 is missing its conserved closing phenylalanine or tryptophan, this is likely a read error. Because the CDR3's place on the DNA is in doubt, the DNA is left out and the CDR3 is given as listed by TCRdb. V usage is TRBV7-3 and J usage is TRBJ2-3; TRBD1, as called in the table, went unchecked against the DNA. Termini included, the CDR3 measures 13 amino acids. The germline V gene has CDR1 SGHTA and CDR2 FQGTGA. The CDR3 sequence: CASSRQGKDMEYC.

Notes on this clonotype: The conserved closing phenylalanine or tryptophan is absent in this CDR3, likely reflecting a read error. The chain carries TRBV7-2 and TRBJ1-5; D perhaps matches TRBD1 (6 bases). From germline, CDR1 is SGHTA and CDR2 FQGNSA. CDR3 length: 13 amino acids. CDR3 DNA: TGCGCCAGCAGCTATACAGGGACTCATGGCCAGCATTTA. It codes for CASSYTGTHGQHL.

The CDR3 loop reads CSATLTGDGYTF. CDR3 in DNA: TGCAGCGCCACTCTGACAGGGGACGGCTACACCTTC. The chain combines TRBV29-1 with TRBJ1-2; TRBD1 agrees at 8 bases. CDR3 size: 12 residues. The germline V gene encodes CDR1 SQVTM and CDR2 ANQGSEA. The V and J ends lost 7 bases and 8 bases, in that order; junction bases with no gene match: 9.

The CDR3 bases are TGTGCCAGCAGCTTAGCGCTGAAGGGGGGCTATGGTGACACCTTC. This gives the protein CASSLALKGGYGDTF. The chain employs TRBV7-9 and TRBJ1-2; D perhaps matches TRBD1 (6 bases). Germline V gene lookup returns CDR1 SEHNR and CDR2 FQNEAQ (reference sequence). Between the trimmed V and J ends, which lost 0 bases and 12 bases, there was a span of 20 bases. This CDR3 spans 15 amino acids.

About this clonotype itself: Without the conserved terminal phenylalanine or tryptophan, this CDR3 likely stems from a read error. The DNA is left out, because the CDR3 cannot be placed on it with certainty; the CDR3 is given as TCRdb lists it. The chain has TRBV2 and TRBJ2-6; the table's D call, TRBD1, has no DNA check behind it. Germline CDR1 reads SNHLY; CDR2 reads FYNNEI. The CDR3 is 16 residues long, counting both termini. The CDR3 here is CASGDGGTDAQYFLTG.

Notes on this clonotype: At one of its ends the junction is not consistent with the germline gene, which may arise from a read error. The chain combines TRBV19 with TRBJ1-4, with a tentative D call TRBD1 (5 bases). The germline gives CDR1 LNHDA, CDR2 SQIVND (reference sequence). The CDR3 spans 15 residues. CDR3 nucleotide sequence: TGTGCCAGTAATATAGCGAGGGGAACCAATGAAGAACTGTTTTTC. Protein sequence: CASNIARGTNEELFF.

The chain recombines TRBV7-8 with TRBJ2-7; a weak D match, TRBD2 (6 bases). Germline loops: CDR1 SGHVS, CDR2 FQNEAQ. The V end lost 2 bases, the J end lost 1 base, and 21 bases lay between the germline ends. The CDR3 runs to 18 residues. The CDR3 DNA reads TGTGCCAGCAGCTTACAGGGAGGTCCCGATACGCATTCCTACGAGCAGTACGTC. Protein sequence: CASSLQGGPDTHSYEQYV.

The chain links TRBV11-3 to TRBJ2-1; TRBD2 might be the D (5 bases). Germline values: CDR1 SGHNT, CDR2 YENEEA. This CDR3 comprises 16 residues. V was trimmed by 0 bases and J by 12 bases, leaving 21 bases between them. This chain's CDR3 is CASSLDLRGNTKAQFF. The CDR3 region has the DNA TGTGCCAGCAGCTTAGATCTGAGAGGGAACACCAAAGCGCAGTTCTTC.

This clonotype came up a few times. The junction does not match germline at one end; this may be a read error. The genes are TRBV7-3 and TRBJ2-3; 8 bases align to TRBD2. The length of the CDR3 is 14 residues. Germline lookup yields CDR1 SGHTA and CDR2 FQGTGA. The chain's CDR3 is CASSFAGGPDTKYF. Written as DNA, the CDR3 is TGTGCCAGCAGCTTCGCGGGAGGTCCGGATACGAAGTATTTT.

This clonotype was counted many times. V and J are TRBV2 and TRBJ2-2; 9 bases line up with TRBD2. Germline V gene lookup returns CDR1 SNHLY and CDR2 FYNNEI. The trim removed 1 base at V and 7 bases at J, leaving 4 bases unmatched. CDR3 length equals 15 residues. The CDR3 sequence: CASSEVAGVDGELFF. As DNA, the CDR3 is TGTGCCAGCAGTGAAGTAGCGGGAGTGGACGGGGAGCTGTTTTTT.

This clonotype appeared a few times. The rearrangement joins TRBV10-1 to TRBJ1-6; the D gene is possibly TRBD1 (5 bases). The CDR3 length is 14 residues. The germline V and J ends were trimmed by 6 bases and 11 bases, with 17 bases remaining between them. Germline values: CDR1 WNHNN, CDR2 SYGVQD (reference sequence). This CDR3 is CASRTVLLSTPLHF. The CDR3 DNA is TGCGCCAGCAGGACAGTTTTGTTGAGTACACCCCTCCACTTT.

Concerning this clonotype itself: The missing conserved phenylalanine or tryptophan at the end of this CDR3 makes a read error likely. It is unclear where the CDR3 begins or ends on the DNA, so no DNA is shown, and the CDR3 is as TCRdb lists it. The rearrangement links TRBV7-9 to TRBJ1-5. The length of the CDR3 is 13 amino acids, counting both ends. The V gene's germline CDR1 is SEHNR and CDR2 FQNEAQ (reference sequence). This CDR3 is CASSFTRSGGSDE.

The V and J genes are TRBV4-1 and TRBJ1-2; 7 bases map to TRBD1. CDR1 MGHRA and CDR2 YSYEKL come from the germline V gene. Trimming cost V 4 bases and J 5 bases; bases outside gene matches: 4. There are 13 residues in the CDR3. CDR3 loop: CASSLGTDYGYTF. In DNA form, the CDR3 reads TGCGCCAGCAGCCTCGGGACAGATTATGGCTACACCTTC.

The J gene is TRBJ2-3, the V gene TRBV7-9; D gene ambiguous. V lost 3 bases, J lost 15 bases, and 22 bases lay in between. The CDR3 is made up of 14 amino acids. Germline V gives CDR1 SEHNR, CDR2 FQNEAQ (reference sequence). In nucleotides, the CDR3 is TGTGCCAGCAGCTTTGCGAGAAGTGCCGATAGGCATTATTTT. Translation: CASSFARSADRHYF.

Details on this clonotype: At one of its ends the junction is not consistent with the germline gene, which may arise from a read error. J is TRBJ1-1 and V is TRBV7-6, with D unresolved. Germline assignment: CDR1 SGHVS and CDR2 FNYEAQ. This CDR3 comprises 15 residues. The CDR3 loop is CASTLGRIPSGANFF. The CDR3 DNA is TGTGCCAGCACCTTAGGGAGGATCCCCTCTGGTGCCAACTTCTTT.

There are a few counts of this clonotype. The CDR3 sequence is CASSEFGRGSSPLHF. The CDR3, as DNA: TGTGCCAGCAGTGAATTTGGCCGGGGGTCTTCACCCCTCCACTTT. V is TRBV25-1 and J is TRBJ1-6; tentatively, D is TRBD1 (5 bases). From germline, CDR1 is MGHDK and CDR2 SYGVNS. The CDR3 is 15 amino acids. Trimming stripped 1 base from V and 9 bases from J, with 13 bases between.

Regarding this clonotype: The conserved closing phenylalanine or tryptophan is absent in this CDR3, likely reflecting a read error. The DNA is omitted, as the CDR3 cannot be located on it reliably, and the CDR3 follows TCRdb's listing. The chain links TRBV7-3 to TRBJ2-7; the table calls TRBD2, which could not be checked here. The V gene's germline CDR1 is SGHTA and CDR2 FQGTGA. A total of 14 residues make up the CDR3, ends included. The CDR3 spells CASSLGGGYTGELS.

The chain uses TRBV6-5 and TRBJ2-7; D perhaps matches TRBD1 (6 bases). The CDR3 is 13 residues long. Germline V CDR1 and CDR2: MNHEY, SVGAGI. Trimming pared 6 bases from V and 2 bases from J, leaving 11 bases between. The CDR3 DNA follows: TGTGCCAGCAGCCAAGACAGGACCTACGAGCAGTACTTC. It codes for CASSQDRTYEQYF.

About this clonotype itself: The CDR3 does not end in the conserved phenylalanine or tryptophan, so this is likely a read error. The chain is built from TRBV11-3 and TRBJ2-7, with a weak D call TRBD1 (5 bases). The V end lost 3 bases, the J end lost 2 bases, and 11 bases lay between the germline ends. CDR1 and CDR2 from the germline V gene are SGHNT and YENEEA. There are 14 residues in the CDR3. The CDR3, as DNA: TGTGCCAGCAGCTTGGACCTGACAGCCTACGAGCAGTACCTC. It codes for CASSLDLTAYEQYL.

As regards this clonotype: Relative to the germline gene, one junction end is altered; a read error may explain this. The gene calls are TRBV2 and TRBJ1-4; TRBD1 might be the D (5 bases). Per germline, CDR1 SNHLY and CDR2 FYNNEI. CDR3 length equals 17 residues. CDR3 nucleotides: TGTGCCATCAGTGACGGGGCAGGAGGACAAATTAATGAAAAACTGTTTTTT. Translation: CAISDGAGGQINEKLFF.

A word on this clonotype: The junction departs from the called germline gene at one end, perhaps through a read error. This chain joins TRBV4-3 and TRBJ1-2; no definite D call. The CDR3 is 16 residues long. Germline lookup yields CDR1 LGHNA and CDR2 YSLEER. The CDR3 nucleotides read TGCGCCAGCAGTCAAGATCTAGACGCCAGCCTCTATGGCTACACCTTC. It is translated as CASSQDLDASLYGYTF.

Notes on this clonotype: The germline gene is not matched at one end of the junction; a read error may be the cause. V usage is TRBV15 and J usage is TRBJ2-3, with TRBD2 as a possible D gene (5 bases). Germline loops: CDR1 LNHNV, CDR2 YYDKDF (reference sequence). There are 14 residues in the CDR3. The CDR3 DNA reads TGTGCCACCAGCGTCGCGGGCGGTCCCTATGAGCAGTACTTT. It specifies CATSVAGGPYEQYF.

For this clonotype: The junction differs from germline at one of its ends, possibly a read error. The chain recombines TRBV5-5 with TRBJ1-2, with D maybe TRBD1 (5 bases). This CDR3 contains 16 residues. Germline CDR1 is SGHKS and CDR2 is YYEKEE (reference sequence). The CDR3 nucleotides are TGTGCCAGCAGCTTGGGGGGCTACGGGCTCGTATATGGCTGCACCTTC. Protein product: CASSLGGYGLVYGCTF. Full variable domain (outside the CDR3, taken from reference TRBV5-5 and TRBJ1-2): DAGVTQSPTHLIKTRGQQVTLRCSPISGHKSVSWYQQVLGQGPQFIFQYYEKEERGRGNFPDRFSARQFPNYSSELNVNALLLGDSALYLCASSLGGYGLVYGCTFGSGTRLTVV.